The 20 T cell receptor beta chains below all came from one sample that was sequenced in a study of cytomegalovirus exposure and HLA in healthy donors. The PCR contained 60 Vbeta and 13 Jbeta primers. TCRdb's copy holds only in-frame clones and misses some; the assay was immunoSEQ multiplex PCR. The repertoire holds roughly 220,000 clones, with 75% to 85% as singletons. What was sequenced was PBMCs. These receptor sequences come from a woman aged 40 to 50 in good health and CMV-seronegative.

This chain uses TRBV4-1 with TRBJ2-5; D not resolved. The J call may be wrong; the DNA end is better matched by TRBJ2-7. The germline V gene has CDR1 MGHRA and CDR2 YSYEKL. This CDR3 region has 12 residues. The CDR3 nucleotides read TGCGCCAGCAGCCAAGGCTCTTCCGAGCAGTACTTC. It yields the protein CASSQGSSEQYF.

CDR3: CAGSGGTGGGSSYEQYF. The CDR3 DNA reads TGTGCCGGCTCGGGAGGGACAGGGGGCGGGAGCTCCTACGAGCAGTACTTC. This sequence joins TRBV30 and TRBJ2-7, with TRBD1 identical over 12 bases. The CDR3 has 17 residues. With 8 bases clipped from V and 0 bases from J, the junction kept 14 bases outside the gene matches. CDR1 is GTSNPN and CDR2 is SVGIG in the germline V gene (reference sequence).

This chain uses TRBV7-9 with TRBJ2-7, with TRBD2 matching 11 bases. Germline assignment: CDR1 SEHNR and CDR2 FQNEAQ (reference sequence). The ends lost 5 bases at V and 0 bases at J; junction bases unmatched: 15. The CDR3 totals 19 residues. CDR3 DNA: TGTGCCAGCAGCGCGACTAGCGGGAAACCGTTCTCCTTCTCCTACGAGCAGTACTTC. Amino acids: CASSATSGKPFSFSYEQYF.

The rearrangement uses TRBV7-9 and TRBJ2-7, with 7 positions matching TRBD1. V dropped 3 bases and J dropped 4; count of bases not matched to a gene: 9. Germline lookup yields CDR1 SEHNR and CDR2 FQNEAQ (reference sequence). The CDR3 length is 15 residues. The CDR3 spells CASSFQPGTAYEQYF. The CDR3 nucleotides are TGTGCCAGCAGCTTCCAGCCCGGGACAGCTTACGAGCAGTACTTC.

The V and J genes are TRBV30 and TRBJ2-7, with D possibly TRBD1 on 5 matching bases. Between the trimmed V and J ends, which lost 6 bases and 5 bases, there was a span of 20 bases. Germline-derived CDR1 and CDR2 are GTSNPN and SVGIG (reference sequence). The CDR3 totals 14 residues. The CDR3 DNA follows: TGTGCCTGTCTCTCCGGGCGGACACTCCACGAGCAGTACTTC. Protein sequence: CACLSGRTLHEQYF.

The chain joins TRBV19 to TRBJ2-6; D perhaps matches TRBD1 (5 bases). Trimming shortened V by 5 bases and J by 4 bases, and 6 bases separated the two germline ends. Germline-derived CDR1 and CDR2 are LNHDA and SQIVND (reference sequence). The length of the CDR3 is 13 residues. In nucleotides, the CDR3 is TGTGCCAGTAGTCCAGGGGGGGCCAACGTCCTGACTTTC. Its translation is CASSPGGANVLTF.

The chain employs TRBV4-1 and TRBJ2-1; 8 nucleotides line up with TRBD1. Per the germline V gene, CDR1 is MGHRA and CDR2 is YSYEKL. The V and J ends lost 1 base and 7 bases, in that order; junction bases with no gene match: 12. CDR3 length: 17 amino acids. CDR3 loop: CASSQGETGALRNEQFF. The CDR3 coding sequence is TGCGCCAGCAGCCAAGGGGAGACAGGGGCCCTGAGGAATGAGCAGTTCTTC.

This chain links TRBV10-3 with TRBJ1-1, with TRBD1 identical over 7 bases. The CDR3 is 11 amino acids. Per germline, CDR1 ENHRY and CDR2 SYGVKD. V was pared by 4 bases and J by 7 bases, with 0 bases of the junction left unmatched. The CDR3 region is CAISGDSEAFF. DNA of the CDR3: TGTGCCATCAGTGGGGACAGTGAAGCTTTCTTT.

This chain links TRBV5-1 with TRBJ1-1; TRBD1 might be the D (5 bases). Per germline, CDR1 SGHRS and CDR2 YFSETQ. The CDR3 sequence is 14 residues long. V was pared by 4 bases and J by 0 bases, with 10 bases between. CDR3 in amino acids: CASSPREMNTEAFF. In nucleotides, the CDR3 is TGCGCCAGCAGCCCCAGGGAAATGAACACTGAAGCTTTCTTT. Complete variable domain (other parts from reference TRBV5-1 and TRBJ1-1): KAGVTQTPRYLIKTRGQQVTLSCSPISGHRSVSWYQQTPGQGLQFLFEYFSETQRNKGNFPGRFSGRQFSNSRSEMNVSTLELGDSALYLCASSPREMNTEAFFGQGTRLTVV.

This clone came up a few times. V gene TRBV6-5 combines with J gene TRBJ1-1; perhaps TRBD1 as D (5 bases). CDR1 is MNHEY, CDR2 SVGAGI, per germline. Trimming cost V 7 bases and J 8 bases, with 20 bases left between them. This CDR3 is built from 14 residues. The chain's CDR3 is CASTALEGVREAFF. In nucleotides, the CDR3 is TGTGCCAGCACCGCCTTGGAAGGGGTACGGGAAGCTTTCTTT.

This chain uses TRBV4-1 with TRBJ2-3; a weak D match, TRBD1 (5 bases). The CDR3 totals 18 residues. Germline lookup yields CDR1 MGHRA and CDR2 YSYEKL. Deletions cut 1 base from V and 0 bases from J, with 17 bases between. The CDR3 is CASSQAPPGIVSTDTQYF. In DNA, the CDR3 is TGCGCCAGCAGCCAAGCACCGCCAGGGATCGTAAGCACAGATACGCAGTATTTT.

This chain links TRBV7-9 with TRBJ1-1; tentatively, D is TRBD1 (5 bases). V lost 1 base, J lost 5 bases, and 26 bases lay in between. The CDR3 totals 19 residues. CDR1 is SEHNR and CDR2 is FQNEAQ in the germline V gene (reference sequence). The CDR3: CASSLGSLVGTSSRTEAFF. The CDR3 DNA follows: TGTGCCAGCAGCTTAGGGTCCCTAGTAGGGACTTCTTCGAGGACTGAAGCTTTCTTT.

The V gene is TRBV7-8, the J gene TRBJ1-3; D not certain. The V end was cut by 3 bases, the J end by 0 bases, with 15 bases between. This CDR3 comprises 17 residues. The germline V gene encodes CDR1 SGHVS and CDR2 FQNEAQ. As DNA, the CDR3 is TGTGCCAGCAGCTTTAACTCCGAACGTCCCTCTGGAAACACCATATATTTT. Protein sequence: CASSFNSERPSGNTIYF.

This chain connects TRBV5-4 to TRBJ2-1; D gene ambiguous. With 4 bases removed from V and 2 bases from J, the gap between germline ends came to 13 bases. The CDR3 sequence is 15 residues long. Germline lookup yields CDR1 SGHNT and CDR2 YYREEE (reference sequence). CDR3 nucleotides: TGTGCCAGCAGCCTGTGGCCATTCACCTACAATGAGCAGTTCTTC. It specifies CASSLWPFTYNEQFF.

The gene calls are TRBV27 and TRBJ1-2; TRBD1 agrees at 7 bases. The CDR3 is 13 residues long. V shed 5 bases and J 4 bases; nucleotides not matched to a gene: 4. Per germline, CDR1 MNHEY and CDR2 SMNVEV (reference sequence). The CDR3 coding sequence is TGTGCCAGCAGTAAGGACAGGTTCTATGGCTACACCTTC. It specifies CASSKDRFYGYTF.

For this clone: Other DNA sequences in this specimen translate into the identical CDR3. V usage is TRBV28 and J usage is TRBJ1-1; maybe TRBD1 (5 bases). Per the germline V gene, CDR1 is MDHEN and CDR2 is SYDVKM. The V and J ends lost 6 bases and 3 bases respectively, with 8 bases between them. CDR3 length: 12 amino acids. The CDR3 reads CASRTDHTEAFF. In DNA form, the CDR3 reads TGTGCCAGCAGGACAGACCACACTGAAGCTTTCTTT.

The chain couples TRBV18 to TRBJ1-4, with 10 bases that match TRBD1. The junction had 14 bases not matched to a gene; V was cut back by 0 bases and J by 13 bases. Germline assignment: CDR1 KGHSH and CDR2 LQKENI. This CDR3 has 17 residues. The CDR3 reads CASSPPNRQGAREGLFF. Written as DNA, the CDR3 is TGTGCCAGCTCACCACCGAATCGACAGGGGGCGCGGGAAGGACTGTTTTTT. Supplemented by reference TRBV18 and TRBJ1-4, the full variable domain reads NAGVMQNPRHLVRRRGQEARLRCSPMKGHSHVYWYRQLPEEGLKFMVYLQKENIIDESGMPKERFSAEFPKEGPSILRIQQVVRGDSAAYFCASSPPNRQGAREGLFFGSGTQLSVL.

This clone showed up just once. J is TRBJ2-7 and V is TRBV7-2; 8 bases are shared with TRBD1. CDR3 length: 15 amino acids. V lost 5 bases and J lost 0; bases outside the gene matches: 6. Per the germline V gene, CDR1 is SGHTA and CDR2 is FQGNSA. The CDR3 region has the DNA TGTGCCAGCAGCACGAACAGGGGGAGCTCCTACGAGCAGTACTTC. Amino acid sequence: CASSTNRGSSYEQYF.

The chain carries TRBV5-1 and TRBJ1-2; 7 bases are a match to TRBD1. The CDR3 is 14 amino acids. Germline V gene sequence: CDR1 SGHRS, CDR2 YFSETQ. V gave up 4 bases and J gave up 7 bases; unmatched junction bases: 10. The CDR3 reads CASSDSTGVGGYTF. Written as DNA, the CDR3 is TGCGCCAGCAGCGACTCAACAGGGGTTGGTGGCTACACCTTC. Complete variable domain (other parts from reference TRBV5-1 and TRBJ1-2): KAGVTQTPRYLIKTRGQQVTLSCSPISGHRSVSWYQQTPGQGLQFLFEYFSETQRNKGNFPGRFSGRQFSNSRSEMNVSTLELGDSALYLCASSDSTGVGGYTFGSGTRLTVV.

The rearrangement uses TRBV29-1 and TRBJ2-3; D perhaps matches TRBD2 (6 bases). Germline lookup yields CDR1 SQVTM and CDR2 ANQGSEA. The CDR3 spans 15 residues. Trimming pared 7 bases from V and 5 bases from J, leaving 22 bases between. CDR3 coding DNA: TGCAGCGGGGAGGCGTCAAACCTCCTGGAAGATACGCAGTATTTT. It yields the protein CSGEASNLLEDTQYF.